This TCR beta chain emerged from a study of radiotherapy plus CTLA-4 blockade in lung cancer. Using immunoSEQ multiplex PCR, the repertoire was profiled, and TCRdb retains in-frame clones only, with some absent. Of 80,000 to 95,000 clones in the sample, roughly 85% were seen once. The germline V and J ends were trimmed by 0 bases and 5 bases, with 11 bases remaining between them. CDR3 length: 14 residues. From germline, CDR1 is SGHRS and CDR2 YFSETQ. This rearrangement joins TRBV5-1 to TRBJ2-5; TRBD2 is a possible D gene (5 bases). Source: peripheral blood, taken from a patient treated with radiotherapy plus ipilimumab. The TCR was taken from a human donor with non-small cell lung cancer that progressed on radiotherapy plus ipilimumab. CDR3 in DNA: TGCGCCAGCAGCTTGGCACAGCCGGGGGAGACCCAGTACTTC. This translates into CASSLAQPGETQYF.